This T cell receptor (beta chain) was recovered during a study of cytomegalovirus exposure and HLA in healthy donors. Findings and caveats of the study: The sole available immune exposure information was CMV serostatus. Rare sequences made up most TCRs, while some public TCRs were found in many donors.

With 60 Vbeta and 13 Jbeta primers, the PCR was carried out. Method: immunoSEQ multiplex PCR; TCRdb's copy keeps in-frame clones and lacks some. The table has approximately 170,000 clones, about 79% seen once. Note on this clone: Its antigen is currently unknown.

The germline V gene encodes CDR1 SGHRS and CDR2 YFSETQ. V was clipped by 3 bases and J by 7 bases; unmatched bases: 7. The CDR3 is 15 amino acids. This chain uses TRBV5-1 with TRBJ2-3; 11 positions match TRBD1. This sequence was found in a female donor in good health and CMV-seronegative. The sample consisted of PBMCs. CDR3 residues: CASSSPGTGGNTQYF. Written as DNA, the CDR3 is TGCGCCAGCAGCTCCCCCGGGACAGGGGGAAATACGCAGTATTTT.